This T cell receptor (beta chain) was identified during a study of T cell repertoires in cytomegalovirus infection (dated by TCRdb to between 2018 and 2021). Looking at the study overall: Donor HLA type was relevant to the analysis, as public TCR beta signatures indicated carriage of CMV infection together with the matching HLA type.

Results and caveats for the whole study, not just this receptor: The ex vivo response was dominated by HLA-C-restricted CMV-specific TCR beta clonotypes, which also provided the single most frequent clonotype in two of eight donors. Cumulative frequency of public TCR beta family members discriminated carriers of CMV infection plus the relevant HLA type in this cohort and an independent approximately 400-donor cohort.

The run used an Illumina HiSeq 1500. TCRdb reran the public reads through fastp at Q25 and MiXCR, keeping productive beta chains. A single entry per CDR3 protein holds the most common genes and DNA from its merged rows. This sample gives 200,000 to 300,000 distinct CDR3 sequences in total; about 7% of them show up just once. The top ten constitute 6.5% of the sample. From a lookup of the germline V gene, CDR1 and CDR2 are SGHTA and FQGNSA. Trimming takes 0 bases from V and 1 base from J, and the germline ends sit 9 bases apart. The CDR3 spans 15 residues, from the cysteine through the phenylalanine. CDR3 DNA only is kept here, 45 bases in frame from base 1. This clonotype was counted at least ten times. Its antigen is currently not known. Per-base qualities were not stored, and no clone one base away is much larger.

This clonotype was sampled from a human donor in good health (CMV status not recorded). Some clones in this sample may be carry-over from other donors' samples. The chain is assembled from TRBV7-2 and TRBJ1-1; the best D guess is TRBD1, with 5 bases matching. Material for sequencing was PBMCs. The nucleotide sequence reads as follows: TGTGCCAGCAGCTTAGCAGAGGGGCCGAACACTGAAGCTTTCTTT. It codes for CASSLAEGPNTEAFF.